This T cell receptor beta chain was retrieved from a study of T cell responses to AZD1222 COVID-19 vaccine. Sequencing used immunoSEQ multiplex PCR; TCRdb keeps in-frame clones, though not all of them. The table includes 150,000 to 200,000 clones, about nine tenths detected once. Germline V gives CDR1 SGHAT, CDR2 FQNNGV. V lost 2 bases and J lost 5; bases outside the gene matches: 13. This CDR3 region has 17 residues. This TCR was sampled from an adult who received the AZD1222 COVID-19 vaccine. This chain joins TRBV11-2 and TRBJ2-3; TRBD2 matches 7 bases. Sequenced here: peripheral blood, sampled 28 days after the second AZD1222 dose. CDR3 loop: CASSLSGGGSLGDTQYF. CDR3 in DNA: TGTGCCAGCAGCTTAAGTGGAGGCGGGAGTCTCGGAGATACGCAGTATTTT.